The sequence of this T cell receptor beta chain was determined in a study of cytomegalovirus exposure and HLA in healthy donors. Germline CDR1 and CDR2: SGHRS and YFSETQ. This CDR3 has 15 residues. The V segment lost 3 bases and the J segment 8 bases; nucleotides outside the gene matches: 6. PCR involved 60 Vbeta and 13 Jbeta primers. The method was immunoSEQ multiplex PCR; TCRdb's version includes in-frame clones alone and lacks a portion of them. The table records around 230,000 clones, 75% to 80% of them present only once. Study-level results: In a later analysis, TCR beta V- and J-gene trimming was associated with a missense DCLRE1C variant. Among TCR beta chains, those listed as cytomegalovirus-associated numbered approximately 150.

Note on this clone: Its antigen is currently unknown.

Input material: PBMCs. This clonotype was sampled from a male donor in good health and CMV-seronegative. This chain uses TRBV5-1 with TRBJ2-1; 12 bases fit TRBD2. CDR3 amino acids: CASSSLAGGPDEQFF. The DNA of the CDR3 is TGCGCCAGCAGCTCCCTAGCGGGAGGGCCGGATGAGCAGTTCTTC.